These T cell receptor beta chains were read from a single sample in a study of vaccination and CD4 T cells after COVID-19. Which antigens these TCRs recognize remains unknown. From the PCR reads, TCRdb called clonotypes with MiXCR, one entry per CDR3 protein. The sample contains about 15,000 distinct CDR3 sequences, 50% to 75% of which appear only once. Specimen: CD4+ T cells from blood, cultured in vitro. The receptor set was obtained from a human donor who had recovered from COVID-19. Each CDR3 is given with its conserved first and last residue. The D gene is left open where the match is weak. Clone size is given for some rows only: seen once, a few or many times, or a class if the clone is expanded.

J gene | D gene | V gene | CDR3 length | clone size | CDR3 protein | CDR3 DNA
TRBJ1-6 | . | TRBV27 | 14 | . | CASSLGPYNSPLHF | TGTGCCAGCAGTTTAGGGCCCTATAATTCACCCCTCCACTTT
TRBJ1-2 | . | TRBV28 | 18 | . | CASSHFSTGRRKTYGYTF | TGTGCCAGCAGTCACTTTTCCACGGGACGGCGAAAGACCTATGGCTACACCTTC
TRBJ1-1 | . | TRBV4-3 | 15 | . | CASSQEKGRNTEAFF | TGCGCCAGCAGCCAAGAGAAGGGGAGGAACACTGAAGCTTTCTTT
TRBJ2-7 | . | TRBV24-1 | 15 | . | CATSDLLGREYEQYF | TGTGCCACCAGTGATTTGCTTGGCAGAGAATACGAGCAGTACTTC
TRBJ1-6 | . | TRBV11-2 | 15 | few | CASSLDYSYNSPLHF | TGTGCCAGCAGCTTAGATTACTCATATAATTCACCCCTCCACTTT
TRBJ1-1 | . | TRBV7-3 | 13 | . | CASSLAIITEAFF | TGTGCCAGCAGCTTGGCCATCATCACTGAAGCTTTCTTT
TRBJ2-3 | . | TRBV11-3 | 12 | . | CASSLGADTQYF | TGTGCCAGCAGCCTGGGGGCAGATACGCAGTATTTT
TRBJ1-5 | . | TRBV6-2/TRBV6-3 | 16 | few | CASSYAGWGSNQPQHF | TGTGCCAGCAGTTACGCAGGGTGGGGGAGCAATCAGCCCCAGCATTTT
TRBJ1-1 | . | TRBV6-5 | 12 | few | CASSYYNTEAFF | TGTGCCAGCAGTTATTATAACACTGAAGCTTTCTTT
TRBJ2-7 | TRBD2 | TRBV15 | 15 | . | CATSRDPSGRYEQYF | TGTGCCACCAGCAGAGATCCTAGCGGGAGATACGAGCAGTACTTC
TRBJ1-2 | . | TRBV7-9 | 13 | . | CASSSGRSYGYTF | TGTGCCAGCAGCTCTGGACGGAGCTATGGCTACACCTTC
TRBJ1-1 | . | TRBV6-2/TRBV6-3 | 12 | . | CASTPLGGLAFF | TGTGCCAGCACCCCCCTGGGGGGGTTAGCTTTCTTT
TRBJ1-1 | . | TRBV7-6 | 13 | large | CASSLTGRTEAFF | TGTGCCAGCAGCCTAACAGGGAGAACTGAAGCTTTCTTT
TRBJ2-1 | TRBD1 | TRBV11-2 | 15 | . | CASSRTGSSYNEQFF | TGTGCCAGCAGCCGGACAGGCAGCTCCTACAATGAGCAGTTCTTC
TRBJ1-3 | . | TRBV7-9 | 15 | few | CASSPKIRVGNTIYF | TGTGCCAGCAGCCCAAAGATCAGGGTAGGAAACACCATATATTTT
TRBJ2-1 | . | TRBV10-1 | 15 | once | CASSATSGPHNEQFF | TGCGCCAGCAGCGCCACTTCGGGTCCTCACAATGAGCAGTTCTTC
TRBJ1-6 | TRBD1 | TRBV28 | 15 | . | CASARGRVRNSPLHF | TGTGCCAGCGCCAGGGGGCGGGTCCGGAATTCACCCCTCCACTTT
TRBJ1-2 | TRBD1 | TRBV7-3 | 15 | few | CASSPGTGGSWGYTF | TGTGCCAGCAGCCCTGGGACAGGGGGTTCGTGGGGCTACACCTTC
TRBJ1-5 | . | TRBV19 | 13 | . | CASQDRGNQPQHF | TGTGCCAGCCAGGACCGGGGCAATCAGCCCCAGCATTTT
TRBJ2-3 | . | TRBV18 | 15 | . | CASSPSWQSTDTQYF | TGTGCCAGCTCACCAAGTTGGCAGAGCACAGATACGCAGTATTTT
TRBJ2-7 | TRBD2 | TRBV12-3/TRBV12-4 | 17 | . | CASQMTSGRRGSYEQYF | TGTGCCAGCCAGATGACTAGCGGGAGGAGGGGGTCGTACGAGCAGTACTTC
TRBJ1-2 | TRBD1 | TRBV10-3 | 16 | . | CAIGRDSDPLNYGYTF | TGTGCCATCGGACGGGACAGCGATCCTCTTAACTATGGCTACACCTTC
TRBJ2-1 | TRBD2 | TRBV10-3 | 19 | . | CAISGGLAGGGGSYNEQFF | TGTGCCATCAGTGGTGGATTAGCGGGAGGAGGAGGATCCTACAATGAGCAGTTCTTC
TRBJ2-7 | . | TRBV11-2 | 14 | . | CASRMEGRAYEQYF | TGTGCCAGCAGGATGGAGGGAAGGGCCTACGAGCAGTACTTC
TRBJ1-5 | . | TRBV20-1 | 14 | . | CSAKPGLSNQPQHF | TGCAGTGCTAAACCCGGACTGAGCAATCAGCCCCAGCATTTT
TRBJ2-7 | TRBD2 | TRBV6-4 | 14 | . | CASRILAGVGEQYF | TGTGCCAGCAGAATACTAGCGGGAGTTGGCGAGCAGTACTTC
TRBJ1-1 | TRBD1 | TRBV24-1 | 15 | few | CATSDRDRPNTEAFF | TGTGCCACCAGTGACCGGGACAGGCCGAACACTGAAGCTTTCTTT
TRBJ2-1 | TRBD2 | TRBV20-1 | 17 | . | CSARDPTSGLIYNEQFF | TGCAGTGCTAGAGATCCGACTAGCGGTTTGATCTACAATGAGCAGTTCTTC
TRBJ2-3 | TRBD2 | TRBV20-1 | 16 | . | CSVSRLADASTDTQYF | TGCAGCGTTTCCCGACTAGCGGATGCTAGCACAGATACGCAGTATTTT
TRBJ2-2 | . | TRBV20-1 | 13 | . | CSAPEFTSGELFF | TGCAGTGCTCCAGAATTCACTTCCGGGGAGCTGTTTTTT
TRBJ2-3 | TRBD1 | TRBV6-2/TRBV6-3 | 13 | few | CASRTGGADTQYF | TGTGCCAGCAGAACAGGGGGTGCAGATACGCAGTATTTT
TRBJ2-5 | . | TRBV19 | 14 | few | CASSPQVVQETQYF | TGTGCCAGTAGCCCTCAGGTAGTACAAGAGACCCAGTACTTC